What follows are 14 T cell receptor beta chains derived from one specimen sequenced in a study of regulatory T cells in long-lasting Graves disease. Arm-PCR of CDR3 regions and iRepertoire HTBI primers were the basis on which TCR beta libraries were built. TCRdb used MiXCR to reprocess the multiplex PCR reads, holding one entry per CDR3 protein. The data hold about 470,000 distinct CDR3 sequences, with 15% to 20% observed a single time. Regarding time point: newly diagnosed GD, antithyroid drugs for less than 3 months. Following extraction of RNA from PBMCs, that RNA was used to make the TCR library. Separately, the same data were catalogued under a study of T cells in Graves' hyperthyroidism and ophthalmopathy.

This specimen was peripheral blood mononuclear cells (PBMCs), taken at new diagnosis, from a patient treated with antithyroid drugs. These receptors were obtained from a man in his forties with Graves disease.

This clonotype was observed many times. The chain recombines TRBV20-1 with TRBJ2-7; D is possibly TRBD2 (6 bases). Germline loops: CDR1 DFQATT, CDR2 SNEGSKA (reference sequence). The CDR3 is 15 amino acids. V lost 5 bases, J lost 3 bases, and 20 bases lay in between. The chain's CDR3 is CSAGTLAGRYYEQYF. In DNA form, the CDR3 reads TGCAGTGCTGGCACCCTCGCGGGAAGATACTACGAGCAGTACTTC.

In this sample, this clonotype turned up many times. This chain uses TRBV20-1 with TRBJ2-7; 8 positions match TRBD2. Germline CDR1 is DFQATT and CDR2 is SNEGSKA (reference sequence). Trimming took 7 bases from V and 4 from J; bases not matched to a gene: 12. CDR3 size: 14 residues. CDR3 bases: TGCAGTGGTAACGGGAGGGCCGCGGGGTACGAGCAGTACTTC. Translation: CSGNGRAAGYEQYF.

The chain carries TRBV4-1 and TRBJ2-7, with 13 bases aligning to TRBD2. The CDR3 length is 18 residues. V lost 3 bases, J lost 5 bases, and 13 bases stayed unmatched. Germline V CDR1 and CDR2: MGHRA, YSYEKL. DNA for the CDR3: TGCGCCAGCAGCCATTATCCGGTTGGACTAGCGGGAGAAAACGAGCAGTACTTC. This encodes CASSHYPVGLAGENEQYF.

This clonotype showed up many times. The V gene is TRBV7-2, the J gene TRBJ2-7; TRBD2 matches at 12 bases. The length of the CDR3 is 19 residues. The V gene end was trimmed by 5 bases and the J gene end by 2 bases; junction bases not matched to a gene: 16. Germline V gives CDR1 SGHTA, CDR2 FQGNSA. DNA for the CDR3: TGTGCCAGCAGCCCCGATCGTAGAAGGACTAGCGGGATTCCCTACGAGCAGTACTTC. As protein: CASSPDRRRTSGIPYEQYF. The full variable domain, its missing parts supplied by reference TRBV7-2 and TRBJ2-7, is GAGVSQSPSNKVTEKGKDVELRCDPISGHTALYWYRQSLGQGLEFLIYFQGNSAPDKSGLPSDRFSAERTGGSVSTLTIQRTQQEDSAVYLCASSPDRRRTSGIPYEQYFGPGTRLTVT.

This clonotype was recorded a few times. The chain recombines TRBV6-2 or TRBV6-3 with TRBJ2-6; either TRBD1 or TRBD2 may fit D (5 bases each). The germline V and J ends were trimmed by 6 bases and 3 bases, with 9 bases remaining between them. Germline V gene lookup returns CDR1 MNHEY and CDR2 SVGEGT. CDR3 length: 14 residues. The CDR3 DNA sequence: TGTGCCAGCAGGAGGGGCGGTGGGGCCAACGTCCTGACTTTC. It translates to CASRRGGGANVLTF.

A few counts support this clonotype. J is TRBJ2-2 and V is TRBV10-3; the D is unclear. The V gene lost 10 bases and the J gene lost 8 bases, with 14 bases spanning the gap. The CDR3 has 12 residues. Germline V gene sequence: CDR1 ENHRY, CDR2 SYGVKD. The CDR3 nucleotides are TGTGCCAATCGGCCGGAATCGGGGGAGCTGTTTTTT. Translating it yields CANRPESGELFF.

A few counts support this clonotype. The chain has TRBV28 and TRBJ1-5, with D unclear. The length of the CDR3 is 15 residues. V lost 2 bases and J 0 bases, leaving 8 bases between the germline ends. Germline V lookup: CDR1 MDHEN, CDR2 SYDVKM. This CDR3 reads CASSLHYDSNQPQHF. In DNA form, the CDR3 reads TGTGCCAGCAGTTTACACTATGATAGCAATCAGCCCCAGCATTTT.

On this clonotype itself: A clone one base away is much larger, so this may be a read error. The CDR3 carries no conserved terminal phenylalanine or tryptophan, so it likely arises from a read error. The CDR3 spells CASSQDLGYNYGYTL. The CDR3 region has the DNA TGTGCCAGCAGCCAAGATCTGGGTTATAACTATGGCTACACCCTC. V is TRBV27 and J is TRBJ1-2, with D hard to call. The V and J ends lost 6 bases and 1 base respectively, with 15 bases between them. CDR3 length equals 15 residues. Germline V gene data show CDR1 as MNHEY and CDR2 as SMNVEV (reference sequence).

There are a few counts of this clonotype. A much bigger clone sits one base away, suggesting this may be a read error. The rearrangement uses TRBV20-1 and TRBJ2-7; 7 bases are shared with TRBD1. The CDR3 is 13 residues long. The germline gives CDR1 DFQATT, CDR2 SNEGSKA (reference sequence). CDR3 region: CSARETGSYEQCF. Here the CDR3 DNA reads TGCAGTGCTAGAGAGACAGGGAGCTACGAGCAGTGCTTC.

The chain couples TRBV28 to TRBJ2-5; 7 bases fit TRBD1. The germline V gene encodes CDR1 MDHEN and CDR2 SYDVKM. This CDR3 comprises 13 residues. The trim removed 6 bases at V and 4 bases at J, leaving 5 bases unmatched. This chain's CDR3 is CASRRQGRETQYF. The DNA of the CDR3 is TGTGCCAGCAGAAGACAGGGTCGAGAGACCCAGTACTTC.

Details on this clonotype: Just one base apart from a much larger clone, this may be a read error. V is TRBV20-1 and J is TRBJ2-1; 9 bases match TRBD2. The CDR3 is 15 residues long. CDR1 is DFQATT and CDR2 is SNEGSKA in the germline V gene (reference sequence). V trimming: 0 bases; J trimming: 13 bases; junction bases outside the gene matches: 13. The DNA of the CDR3 is TGCAGTGCTAGAGATGGCGGGAGGGCCCAAGAGACCCAGTTCTTC. This translates into CSARDGGRAQETQFF.

This clonotype was seen many times. The chain has TRBV11-2 and TRBJ2-1, with D tentatively TRBD2 (5 bases). This CDR3 spans 15 amino acids. The germline CDR1 and CDR2 sequences are SGHAT and FQNNGV. V lost 4 bases, J lost 0 bases, and 10 bases lay in between. CDR3 DNA sequence: TGTGCCAGCAGCTCGGACTCCAGCTCCTACAATGAGCAGTTCTTC. It codes for CASSSDSSSYNEQFF.

The chain combines TRBV7-9 with TRBJ2-1; a possible D gene is TRBD2 (6 bases). CDR3 length: 15 amino acids. Trimming stripped 5 bases from V and 12 bases from J, with 23 bases between. CDR1 is SEHNR, CDR2 FQNEAQ, per germline (reference sequence). The CDR3 region is CASSRTGGNREAQFF. The DNA of the CDR3 is TGTGCCAGCAGCCGAACTGGCGGGAATCGTGAGGCGCAGTTCTTC.

Many counts were recorded for this clonotype. V gene TRBV20-1 combines with J gene TRBJ2-7; possibly TRBD1 for D (7 bases). Trimming shortened V by 7 bases and J by 7 bases, and 20 bases separated the two germline ends. Germline loops: CDR1 DFQATT, CDR2 SNEGSKA (reference sequence). CDR3 length equals 13 residues. The CDR3: CSVPRGGGREQYF. The CDR3 nucleotides read TGCAGTGTGCCCCGCGGAGGGGGCCGGGAGCAGTACTTC.